This entry features one T cell receptor beta chain sequence. No antigen is known for it. Clones were read by immunoSEQ multiplex PCR, and TCRdb kept only the in-frame ones, dropping some. The profile shows more than 95,000 clones, more than 85% of them singletons. The data originate from a study of T cell responses to AZD1222 COVID-19 vaccine. Study results and limitations: Baseline testing showed seropositivity in only a handful of AZD1222 recipients.

The V gene's germline CDR1 is SGHKS and CDR2 YYEKEE (reference sequence). This CDR3 spans 11 amino acids. V was trimmed by 4 bases and J by 6 bases, leaving 8 bases between them. The sequence derives from an adult in good health. The V call is TRBV5-5, the J call TRBJ2-7; D is uncertain. This material consisted of peripheral blood, taken on day 0 of AZD1222 vaccination. The CDR3 region is CASSLFSEQYF. CDR3 in DNA: TGTGCCAGCAGCCTCTTCTCCGAGCAGTACTTC.